Below are 5 T cell receptor beta chains sequenced from a single sample in a study of blood T cell repertoires in COVID-19. Method: immunoSEQ multiplex PCR; TCRdb's copy keeps in-frame clones and lacks some. This sample yields a few hundred thousand clones, of which 65% to 90% are seen a single time; around 4.7% belongs to the top ten. Sequencing was done on a sample of peripheral blood. These receptors were taken from a human donor in a cohort sampled during active COVID-19.

This chain uses TRBV24-1 with TRBJ2-3, with 8 bases lining up with TRBD2. Looked up from germline, CDR1 is KGHDR and CDR2 is SFDVKD. The CDR3 runs 16 residues. V gave up 4 bases and J gave up 2 bases; unmatched junction bases: 7. This chain's CDR3 is CATSERSGAVTDTQYF. Here the CDR3 DNA reads TGTGCCACCAGTGAGCGTAGCGGGGCTGTCACAGATACGCAGTATTTT.

This clone has just one count. The chain uses TRBV7-8 and TRBJ1-2, with D unresolved. The germline gives CDR1 SGHVS, CDR2 FQNEAQ. Trimming cost V 5 bases and J 11 bases, with 15 bases left between them. CDR3 length: 12 amino acids. CDR3 loop: CASSLQPTEYTF. Here the CDR3 DNA reads TGTGCCAGCAGCCTGCAACCTACCGAGTACACCTTC. Combining the CDR3 with reference TRBV7-8 and TRBJ1-2 gives the whole variable domain GAGVSQSPRYKVAKRGQDVALRCDPISGHVSLFWYQQALGQGPEFLTYFQNEAQLDKSGLPSDRFFAERPEGSVSTLKIQRTQQEDSAVYLCASSLQPTEYTFGSGTRLTVV.

The chain joins TRBV27 to TRBJ2-1; 12 nucleotides align to TRBD2. V lost 5 bases and J lost 7; bases outside the gene matches: 3. The CDR3 is 14 residues long. Looked up from germline, CDR1 is MNHEY and CDR2 is SMNVEV (reference sequence). DNA of the CDR3: TGTGCCAGCAGTACTAGCGGGAGGTTTAATGAGCAGTTCTTC. Amino acids: CASSTSGRFNEQFF.

The chain has TRBV4-3 and TRBJ2-2; a weak D match, TRBD2 (6 bases). V shed 0 bases and J shed 6 bases, with 14 bases lying between them. CDR3 length: 16 amino acids. Per the germline V gene, CDR1 is LGHNA and CDR2 is YSLEER. The CDR3 protein is CASSQDVPGAAGELFF. Written as DNA, the CDR3 is TGCGCCAGCAGCCAAGACGTCCCGGGAGCCGCCGGGGAGCTGTTTTTT.

In nucleotides, the CDR3 is TGTGCCAGCAGCCAACCGACAGCTCTGGGATCACCCCTCCACTTT. Translation gives CASSQPTALGSPLHF. The V gene is TRBV14, the J gene TRBJ1-6, with D possibly being TRBD1 (5 bases). The CDR3 covers 15 residues. V lost 2 bases to trimming and J lost 10 bases, with 15 bases between them. Germline V gene data show CDR1 as SGHDN and CDR2 as FVKESK.